The 32 T cell receptor beta chains presented below share a single source sample, sequenced in a study of early T cells in non-severe SARS-CoV-2 infection. TCRdb used MiXCR to reprocess the 5' RACE reads, holding one entry per CDR3 protein. Among tens of thousands of distinct CDR3 sequences listed, 8.5% to 10% were seen once. Sequenced material: whole blood, taken at baseline. These receptor sequences come from an adult who was a healthcare worker with PCR-confirmed SARS-CoV-2 infection or an uninfected control (not recorded which).

The CDR3 nucleotides read TGTGCCAGCAGCTCGATAGCGGGAGTAGCGTATACGCAGTATTTT. It codes for CASSSIAGVAYTQYF. The chain uses TRBV7-8 and TRBJ2-3; TRBD2 agrees at 9 bases. V shed 4 bases, J shed 7 bases, and the junction held 9 bases outside the gene matches. Germline loops: CDR1 SGHVS, CDR2 FQNEAQ. The CDR3 contains 15 residues.

In its sample, this clonotype was seen many times. The J gene is TRBJ2-7, the V gene TRBV7-3; D possibly corresponds to TRBD1 (6 bases). CDR1 SGHTA and CDR2 FQGTGA come from the germline V gene. V was cut by 0 bases and J by 2 bases, with 8 bases left in between. CDR3 size: 14 residues. CDR3 region: CASSLTSGAYEQYF. CDR3 in DNA: TGTGCCAGCAGCTTAACTTCAGGGGCCTACGAGCAGTACTTC.

V gene TRBV6-4 combines with J gene TRBJ2-7; the D is unclear. Germline-derived CDR1 and CDR2 are MRHNA and SNTAGT. This CDR3 region has 11 residues. V gave up 0 bases and J gave up 12 bases, with 9 bases separating them. As DNA, the CDR3 is TGTGCCAGCAGTGACTCGAAGTCTCCGTACTTC. Its translation: CASSDSKSPYF.

This clonotype was picked up a small number of times. This chain links TRBV6-1 with TRBJ2-3; D assignment may be TRBD1 or TRBD2 (5 bases each). The CDR3 has 15 residues. CDR1 and CDR2 (germline): MNHNS, SASEGT. Trimming left V 6 bases short and J 4 bases short, with 17 bases between. CDR3 sequence reads: CASRGRETAPDTQYF. As DNA, the CDR3 is TGTGCCAGCAGGGGACGGGAAACCGCCCCAGATACGCAGTATTTT.

This clonotype appeared many times. This rearrangement joins TRBV20-1 to TRBJ2-1; 7 bases map to TRBD2. CDR3 size: 15 residues. V dropped 3 bases and J dropped 2; count of bases not matched to a gene: 7. Germline CDR1 DFQATT, CDR2 SNEGSKA (reference sequence). CDR3 DNA: TGCAGTGCTAGGGATATGAGCGGGACCTACAATGAGCAGTTCTTC. Translating it yields CSARDMSGTYNEQFF.

At least ten counts were recorded for this clonotype. This chain joins TRBV12-5 and TRBJ1-2, with a weak D call TRBD1 (6 bases). This CDR3 has 13 amino acids. The germline V gene encodes CDR1 LGHNT and CDR2 FRNRAP. V gave up 5 bases and J gave up 6 bases, with 13 bases separating them. CDR3 in amino acids: CASGPGEVDGYTF. The CDR3 DNA follows: TGTGCTAGTGGTCCAGGGGAAGTGGATGGCTACACCTTC.

This clonotype was seen only a few times. The J gene is TRBJ2-7, the V gene TRBV27; D is perhaps TRBD1 (6 bases). The CDR3 loop spans 14 amino acids. Germline CDR1 is MNHEY and CDR2 is SMNVEV (reference sequence). The V end was cut by 5 bases, the J end by 5 bases, with 16 bases between. CDR3 in DNA: TGTGCCAGCAGTCCTAACACAGGGAACCACGAGCAGTACTTC. Amino acid sequence: CASSPNTGNHEQYF.

This clonotype was observed a few times. The chain has TRBV6-1 and TRBJ1-3; D is unresolved. The V gene lost 0 bases and the J gene lost 2 bases, with 8 bases spanning the gap. CDR3 size: 15 residues. CDR1 and CDR2 from the germline V gene are MNHNS and SASEGT. The CDR3: CASSEAIATGNTIYF. CDR3 DNA: TGTGCCAGCAGTGAAGCGATAGCGACTGGAAACACCATATATTTT.

The chain recombines TRBV5-1 with TRBJ1-1; D might be TRBD1 (5 bases). The V end lost 0 bases, the J end lost 6 bases, and 9 bases lay between the germline ends. The CDR3 contains 13 residues. Germline V gives CDR1 SGHRS, CDR2 YFSETQ. CDR3: CASSLGGAAEAFF. The CDR3 nucleotides read TGCGCCAGCAGCTTGGGAGGGGCGGCTGAAGCTTTCTTT. The full variable domain, its missing parts supplied by reference TRBV5-1 and TRBJ1-1, is KAGVTQTPRYLIKTRGQQVTLSCSPISGHRSVSWYQQTPGQGLQFLFEYFSETQRNKGNFPGRFSGRQFSNSRSEMNVSTLELGDSALYLCASSLGGAAEAFFGQGTRLTVV.

This clonotype was detected ten times or more. The gene calls are TRBV19 and TRBJ2-3, with 13 bases fitting TRBD2. CDR1 is LNHDA and CDR2 is SQIVND in the germline V gene (reference sequence). Trimming cost V 3 bases and J 6 bases; bases outside gene matches: 3. This CDR3 comprises 15 residues. This CDR3 is CASSITSGRADTQYF. DNA of the CDR3: TGTGCCAGTAGTATCACTAGCGGGAGGGCGGATACGCAGTATTTT.

This clonotype was picked up many times. This sequence joins TRBV7-8 and TRBJ2-1; D perhaps matches TRBD1 (6 bases). CDR3 size: 13 residues. V lost 3 bases and J 6 bases, leaving 9 bases between the germline ends. The germline gives CDR1 SGHVS, CDR2 FQNEAQ. CDR3 sequence: CASSFDRTNEQFF. DNA for the CDR3: TGTGCCAGCAGCTTCGACAGGACCAATGAGCAGTTCTTC.

This clonotype occurred a few times. The rearrangement uses TRBV20-1 and TRBJ2-7; a weak D match, TRBD2 (6 bases). Deletions cut 4 bases from V and 0 bases from J, with 13 bases between. There are 14 residues in the CDR3. The V gene's germline CDR1 is DFQATT and CDR2 SNEGSKA (reference sequence). CDR3 nucleotide sequence: TGCAGTGCTACCCAACGGGGGATCTCCTACGAGCAGTACTTC. As protein: CSATQRGISYEQYF.

This rearrangement joins TRBV10-3 to TRBJ2-7; D ambiguous. V was cut by 3 bases and J by 3 bases, with 9 bases left in between. The CDR3 has 13 residues. Per the germline V gene, CDR1 is ENHRY and CDR2 is SYGVKD. CDR3 sequence (DNA): TGTGCCATCAGTGACTGGGGAATCTACGAGCAGTACTTC. As protein: CAISDWGIYEQYF.

The chain links TRBV29-1 to TRBJ2-3; 12 bases line up with TRBD2. Germline CDR1 and CDR2: SQVTM and ANQGSEA. After removal of 4 bases from V and 3 bases from J, the junction contained 11 bases not matched to a gene. The CDR3 is 17 residues long. The CDR3 sequence is CSVATSGTSGPTDTQYF. The CDR3 nucleotides are TGCAGCGTTGCCACGAGTGGGACTAGCGGGCCGACAGATACGCAGTATTTT.

Only a few counts were recorded for this clonotype. The CDR3 DNA reads TGCAGCGTTGGAGCGGGAGCGGGGGAGCAGTACTTC. The encoded protein is CSVGAGAGEQYF. The J gene is TRBJ2-7, the V gene TRBV29-1, with TRBD2 identical over 8 bases. With 4 bases clipped from V and 7 bases from J, the junction kept 6 bases outside the gene matches. The CDR3 is made up of 12 amino acids. CDR1 is SQVTM, CDR2 ANQGSEA, per germline.

This clonotype was picked up many times. This chain connects TRBV7-9 to TRBJ2-3, with D perhaps given as TRBD1 or TRBD2 (6 bases each). The ends were cut back, 6 bases at V and 2 bases at J, with 21 bases in the middle. Per germline, CDR1 SEHNR and CDR2 FQNEAQ (reference sequence). This CDR3 is built from 17 residues. The CDR3 sequence is CASRRVPPGGHTDTQYF. The CDR3 DNA reads TGTGCCAGCAGGCGAGTGCCCCCCGGGGGCCACACAGATACGCAGTATTTT.

This clonotype was counted a few times. The J gene is TRBJ2-3, the V gene TRBV20-1; TRBD2 agrees at 14 bases. Germline V CDR1 and CDR2: DFQATT, SNEGSKA (reference sequence). The CDR3 extends over 17 amino acids. The ends lost 6 bases at V and 0 bases at J; junction bases unmatched: 8. The CDR3, as DNA: TGCAGTGCCAGGGGACTAGCGGGAGTACTAAGCACAGATACGCAGTATTTT. The encoded protein is CSARGLAGVLSTDTQYF.

The CDR3 DNA follows: TGCGCCAGCAGTCGGACAGGTGTCTCTGGGGCCAACGTCCTGACTTTC. Encoded protein: CASSRTGVSGANVLTF. This chain joins TRBV5-1 and TRBJ2-6, with TRBD1 matching 7 bases. The CDR3 extends over 16 amino acids. V trimming: 5 bases; J trimming: 0 bases; junction bases outside the gene matches: 5. Germline CDR1 and CDR2: SGHRS and YFSETQ.

This clonotype has only a few counts. V usage is TRBV7-9 and J usage is TRBJ1-1; D is undetermined. This CDR3 spans 11 amino acids. The germline gives CDR1 SEHNR, CDR2 FQNEAQ (reference sequence). V was shortened by 5 bases and J by 7 bases, with 8 bases between the two germline ends. The CDR3 loop reads CASSLGIEAFF. The DNA of the CDR3 is TGTGCCAGCAGCCTAGGGATTGAAGCTTTCTTT.

This clonotype was counted only a few times. The chain couples TRBV5-1 to TRBJ2-7, with 8 bases lining up with TRBD1. V gave up 6 bases and J gave up 8 bases; unmatched junction bases: 16. The CDR3 sequence is 15 residues long. Germline loops: CDR1 SGHRS, CDR2 YFSETQ. This chain's CDR3 is CASNPSPGGLGKQYF. The DNA for the CDR3 is TGCGCCAGCAACCCAAGTCCAGGGGGCCTTGGTAAGCAGTACTTC.

This clonotype was counted only a few times. The chain carries TRBV15 and TRBJ1-6; 7 bases are shared with TRBD1. Germline V gives CDR1 LNHNV, CDR2 YYDKDF (reference sequence). Trimming cost V 9 bases and J 5 bases; bases outside gene matches: 10. The CDR3 totals 15 residues. CDR3 DNA: TGTGCCACTTCGAGCCGGGGACAGAATAATTCACCCCTCCACTTT. Translation gives CATSSRGQNNSPLHF. The whole variable domain, filled in from reference TRBV15 and TRBJ1-6, reads DAMVIQNPRYQVTQFGKPVTLSCSQTLNHNVMYWYQQKSSQAPKLLFHYYDKDFNNEADTPDNFQSRRPNTSFCFLDIRSPGLGDTAMYLCATSSRGQNNSPLHFGNGTRLTVT.

The chain couples TRBV14 to TRBJ2-1, with TRBD2 identical over 8 bases. CDR1 is SGHDN, CDR2 FVKESK, per germline. The CDR3 extends over 14 amino acids. The V and J ends lost 4 bases and 6 bases, in that order; junction bases with no gene match: 5. The CDR3 coding sequence is TGTGCCAGCAGCCCCCAGACTAGCGTCAATGAGCAGTTCTTC. Translating it yields CASSPQTSVNEQFF.

The chain uses TRBV11-2 and TRBJ2-7; D remains unclear. CDR1 SGHAT and CDR2 FQNNGV come from the germline V gene. The CDR3 runs 12 residues. V lost 3 bases and J lost 0, with 3 bases in between. CDR3 nucleotide sequence: TGTGCCAGCAGCTTCATCTCCTACGAGCAGTACTTC. It yields the protein CASSFISYEQYF.

The chain couples TRBV11-2 to TRBJ2-2, with a weak D call TRBD1 (6 bases). The CDR3 consists of 14 residues. The V end lost 5 bases, the J end lost 3 bases, and 10 bases lay between the germline ends. From germline, CDR1 is SGHAT and CDR2 FQNNGV. CDR3 loop: CASSRGTHTGELFF. The CDR3 coding sequence is TGTGCCAGCAGCCGTGGGACACACACCGGGGAGCTGTTTTTT.

This clonotype was recorded a few times. V is TRBV27 and J is TRBJ2-7; 8 bases line up with TRBD1. V was pared by 5 bases and J by 2 bases, with 2 bases of the junction left unmatched. CDR3 size: 13 residues. Looked up from germline, CDR1 is MNHEY and CDR2 is SMNVEV (reference sequence). The CDR3 region is CASSGQGPYEQYF. The CDR3 DNA sequence: TGTGCCAGCAGTGGACAGGGCCCCTACGAGCAGTACTTC.

V usage is TRBV5-5 and J usage is TRBJ2-7; no clear D gene. V lost 0 bases and J 4 bases, leaving 8 bases between the germline ends. The CDR3 covers 13 residues. In germline, CDR1 is SGHKS, CDR2 YYEKEE (reference sequence). This CDR3 reads CASSLASTYEQYF. CDR3 bases: TGTGCCAGCAGCTTGGCAAGCACTTACGAGCAGTACTTC.

The table lists this clonotype with a few counts. The chain uses TRBV29-1 and TRBJ2-1, with 9 bases fitting TRBD2. The length of the CDR3 is 14 residues. The V gene's germline CDR1 is SQVTM and CDR2 ANQGSEA. Trimming cost V 4 bases and J 4 bases; bases outside gene matches: 5. The CDR3 DNA sequence: TGCAGCGTTGGGGGGCTAGCGGGATACAATGAGCAGTTCTTC. Amino acids: CSVGGLAGYNEQFF.

This chain links TRBV11-3 with TRBJ2-2; TRBD2 aligns across 9 bases. CDR3 length: 16 residues. The V segment lost 3 bases and the J segment 6 bases; nucleotides outside the gene matches: 8. CDR1 SGHNT and CDR2 YENEEA come from the germline V gene. CDR3 residues: CASSLQQLAGSGELFF. The CDR3 DNA reads as TGTGCCAGCAGCTTGCAGCAACTAGCGGGCTCCGGGGAGCTGTTTTTT.

This clonotype was seen a handful of times. The rearrangement links TRBV2 to TRBJ2-5, with D hard to call. The V gene's germline CDR1 is SNHLY and CDR2 FYNNEI. V was clipped by 3 bases and J by 3 bases, with 2 bases between them. This CDR3 contains 11 residues. The CDR3 reads CASSEEETQYF. The CDR3 DNA reads as TGTGCCAGCAGTGAGGAAGAGACCCAGTACTTC.

This clonotype was recorded at least ten times. This rearrangement joins TRBV29-1 to TRBJ1-5; D is perhaps TRBD1 (5 bases). There are 15 residues in the CDR3. V gave up 5 bases and J gave up 4 bases, with 18 bases separating them. Per the germline V gene, CDR1 is SQVTM and CDR2 is ANQGSEA. CDR3 protein: CSVSAGTGFNQPQHF. CDR3 nucleotide sequence: TGCAGCGTTTCGGCCGGGACGGGGTTTAATCAGCCCCAGCATTTT.

V gene TRBV30 combines with J gene TRBJ2-1, with 13 bases lining up with TRBD2. The germline CDR1 and CDR2 sequences are GTSNPN and SVGIG (reference sequence). With 8 bases clipped from V and 0 bases from J, the junction kept 10 bases outside the gene matches. The CDR3 covers 17 residues. This chain's CDR3 is CAARLAGGGGSYNEQFF. CDR3 sequence (DNA): TGTGCCGCTAGACTAGCGGGAGGCGGGGGCTCCTACAATGAGCAGTTCTTC.

This clonotype was detected ten times or more. The chain is built from TRBV20-1 and TRBJ1-6; D call uncertain. Germline V gives CDR1 DFQATT, CDR2 SNEGSKA (reference sequence). V was clipped by 0 bases and J by 0 bases, with 9 bases between them. The CDR3 is 16 residues long. The CDR3 DNA sequence: TGCAGTGCTAGAGATCTCCAGAGCTCCTATAATTCACCCCTCCACTTT. Translated: CSARDLQSSYNSPLHF.